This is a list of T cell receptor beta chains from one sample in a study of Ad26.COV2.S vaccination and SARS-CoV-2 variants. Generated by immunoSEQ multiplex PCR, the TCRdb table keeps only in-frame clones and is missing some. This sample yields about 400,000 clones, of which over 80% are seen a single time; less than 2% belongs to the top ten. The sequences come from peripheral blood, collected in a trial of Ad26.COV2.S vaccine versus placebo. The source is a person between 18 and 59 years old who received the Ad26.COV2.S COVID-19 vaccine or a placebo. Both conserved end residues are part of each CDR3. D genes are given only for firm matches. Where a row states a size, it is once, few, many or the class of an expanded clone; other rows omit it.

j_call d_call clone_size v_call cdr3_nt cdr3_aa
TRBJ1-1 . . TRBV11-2 TGTGCCAGCAGCTATACAACAGGGTTTCGGAACACTGAAGCTTTCTTT CASSYTTGFRNTEAFF
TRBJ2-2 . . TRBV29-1 TGCAGCGTTGACCAGGGTGGGAACACCGGGGAGCTGTTTTTT CSVDQGGNTGELFF
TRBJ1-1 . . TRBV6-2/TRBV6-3 TGTGCCAGCAGTTACGGCAGGGTTAACACTGAAGCTTTCTTT CASSYGRVNTEAFF
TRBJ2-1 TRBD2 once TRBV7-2 TGTGCCAGCAGAAAAGCGGGGGGGCACTACAATGAGCAGTTCTTC CASRKAGGHYNEQFF
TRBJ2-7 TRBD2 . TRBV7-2 TGTGCCAGCAGCCCAATAGCGGGGGGGCTTTACGAGCAGTACTTC CASSPIAGGLYEQYF
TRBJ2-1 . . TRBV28 TGTGCCAGCACGGTAGACCTGGACAATGAGCAGTTCTTC CASTVDLDNEQFF
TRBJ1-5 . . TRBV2 TGTGCCAGCAGTGGGGGGGCGAGGCCCCAGCATTTT CASSGGARPQHF
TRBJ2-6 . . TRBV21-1 TGTGCCAGCAGCCTTCGACAGGGGAAAGGGCCTGGGGCCAACGTCCTGACTTTC CASSLRQGKGPGANVLTF
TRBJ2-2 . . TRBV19 TGTGCCAGTATGGGCCGCGGCACCGGGGAGCTGTTTTTT CASMGRGTGELFF
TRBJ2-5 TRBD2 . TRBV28 TGTGCCAGCAGTGCAGGGGGGACTAGCCAGCCGAGAGAGACCCAGTACTTC CASSAGGTSQPRETQYF
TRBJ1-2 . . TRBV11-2 TGTGCCAGCAGCTTAGAGCCCCAGCCGCTCTATGGCTACACCTTC CASSLEPQPLYGYTF
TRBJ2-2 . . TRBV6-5 TGTGCCAGCAGTTGGGACACCGGGGAGCTGTTTTTT CASSWDTGELFF
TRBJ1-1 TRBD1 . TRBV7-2 TGTGCCAGCAGCCCAAGATCTGGACAGGGGGCGGAAGCTTTCTTT CASSPRSGQGAEAFF
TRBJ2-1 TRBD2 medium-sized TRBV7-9 TGTGCCAGCAGCGACAGCCTAGCGGGGGACAATGAGCAGTTCTTC CASSDSLAGDNEQFF
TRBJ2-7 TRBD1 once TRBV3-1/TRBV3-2 TGTGCCAGCAGCCAAGGGCCGGGACAGGACTACGAGCAGTACTTC CASSQGPGQDYEQYF
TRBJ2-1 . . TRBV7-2 TGTGCCAGCAGCTTAGGGCGGTACAATGAGCAGTTCTTC CASSLGRYNEQFF
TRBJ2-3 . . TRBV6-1 TGTGCCAGCAGTGAAACACGGGGGTGGGGCACAGATACGCAGTATTTT CASSETRGWGTDTQYF
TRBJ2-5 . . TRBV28 TGTGCCAGCACTCTATCGGGGTTAAGGGAGACCCAGTACTTC CASTLSGLRETQYF
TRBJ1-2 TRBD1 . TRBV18 TGTGCCAGCTCACCAACAAACAGGGGTGATGGCTACACCTTC CASSPTNRGDGYTF
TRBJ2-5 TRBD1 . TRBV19 TGTGCCAGTAGTATCAACCAGGGGGCGCCAGTCGGGGAGACCCAGTACTTC CASSINQGAPVGETQYF
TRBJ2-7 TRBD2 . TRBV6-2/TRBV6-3 TGTGCCAGCAGTTTTGGACTAGCGGAACCCTACGAGCAGTACTTC CASSFGLAEPYEQYF
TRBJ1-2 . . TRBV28 TGTGCCAGCAGTCTCAAGGCAGGTCCCTATGGCTACACCTTC CASSLKAGPYGYTF
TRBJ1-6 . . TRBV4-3 TGCGCCAGCAGCCAAGAGCGGGTGTCCTATAATTCACCCCTCCACTTT CASSQERVSYNSPLHF
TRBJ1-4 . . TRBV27 TGTGCCAGCAGTCTCCTCCCGACGGGCCAACTGGATGAAAAACTGTTTTTT CASSLLPTGQLDEKLFF
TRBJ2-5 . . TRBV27 TGTGCCAGCAGTGCACAGGGGAGGAAGACCCAGTACTTC CASSAQGRKTQYF
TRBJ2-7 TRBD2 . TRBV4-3 TGCGCCAGCTCCCCCAGGGAGGGGTCGGGCTACGAGCAGTACTTC CASSPREGSGYEQYF
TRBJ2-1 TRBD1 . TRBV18 TGTGCCAGCTCACGAACCCGGGACAGGGGCTCATACAATGAGCAGTTCTTC CASSRTRDRGSYNEQFF
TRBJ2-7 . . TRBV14 TGTGCCAGCAGATCGTTCGGGTCCTACGAGCAGTACTTC CASRSFGSYEQYF
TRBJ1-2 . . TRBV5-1 TGCGCCAGCAGCTTGGAGGGGAACAATGGCTACACCTTC CASSLEGNNGYTF
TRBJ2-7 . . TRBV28 TGTGCCAGCAGTCGGGACACCGTCTCCTACGAGCAGTACTTC CASSRDTVSYEQYF
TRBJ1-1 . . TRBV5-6 TGTGCCAGCAGAATCCTTAACACTGAAGCTTTCTTT CASRILNTEAFF
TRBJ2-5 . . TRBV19 TGTGCCAGTAGTTGGGCCCCACGGGGAGGAGAGACCCAGTACTTC CASSWAPRGGETQYF
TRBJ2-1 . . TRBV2 TGTGCCAGCAGTATTCTCCCACCACTCGGGCAGTTCTTC CASSILPPLGQFF
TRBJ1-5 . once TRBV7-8 TGTGCCAGCAGCTTAGATAAGGGCAGGATCAATCAGCCCCAGCATTTT CASSLDKGRINQPQHF
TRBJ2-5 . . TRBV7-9 TGTGCCAGCACCCCCGGCTGGGGACCTCAAGAGACCCAGTACTTC CASTPGWGPQETQYF
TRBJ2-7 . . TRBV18 TGTGCCAGCTCACCTGACTCCGGGATCTACGAGCAGTACTTC CASSPDSGIYEQYF
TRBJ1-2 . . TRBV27 TGTGCCAGCGGTGGGGTCTTGGCAGCTCAATTTAACTATGGCTACACCTTC CASGGVLAAQFNYGYTF
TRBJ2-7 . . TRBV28 TGTGCCAGCAGTTTACCGTCCTACGAGCAGTACTTC CASSLPSYEQYF
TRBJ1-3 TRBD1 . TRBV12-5 TGTGCTAGTGGTTTGGTTCCGACAGGGGGTCTTAACACTTTCTCTGGAAACACCATATATTTT CASGLVPTGGLNTFSGNTIYF
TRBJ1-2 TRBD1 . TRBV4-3 TGCGCCAGCAGCCATGCACCCATTGACAGGGCCGGAGGCTACACCTTC CASSHAPIDRAGGYTF
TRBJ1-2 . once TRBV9 TGTGCCAGCAGCGCAGGGAAGAGCTATGGCTACACCTTC CASSAGKSYGYTF
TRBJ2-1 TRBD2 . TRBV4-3 TGCGCCAGCAGCCAGTCACTAGCGGGGTTCTACAATGAGCAGTTCTTC CASSQSLAGFYNEQFF
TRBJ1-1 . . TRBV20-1 TGCAGTGCTAGTGCGTTGGCAGGGAACACTGAAGCTTTCTTT CSASALAGNTEAFF
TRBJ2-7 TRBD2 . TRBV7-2 TGTGCCAGCAGCTTAGTGTCGGGGGGGCTTTACGAGCAGTACTTC CASSLVSGGLYEQYF
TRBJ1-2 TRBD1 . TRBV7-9 TGTGCCAGCAGCATCCCGGGACAGGGAGTCTACACCTTC CASSIPGQGVYTF
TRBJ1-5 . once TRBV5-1 TGCGCCAGCAGCCCGGGGGGGCATGATCAGCCCCAGCATTTT CASSPGGHDQPQHF
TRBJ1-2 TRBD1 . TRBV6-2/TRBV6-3 TGTGCCAGCAGTCGGACAGGGGTTAACTATGGCTACACCTTC CASSRTGVNYGYTF
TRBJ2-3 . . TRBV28 TGTGCCAGCAGTTTCGGGCACCGCACAGATACGCAGTATTTT CASSFGHRTDTQYF
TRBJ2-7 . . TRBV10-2 TGCGCCAGCAGTGAACGACTATCCTACGAGCAGTACTTC CASSERLSYEQYF
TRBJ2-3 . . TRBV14 TGTGCCAGCAGATCAAAAATGCACACAGATACGCAGTATTTT CASRSKMHTDTQYF